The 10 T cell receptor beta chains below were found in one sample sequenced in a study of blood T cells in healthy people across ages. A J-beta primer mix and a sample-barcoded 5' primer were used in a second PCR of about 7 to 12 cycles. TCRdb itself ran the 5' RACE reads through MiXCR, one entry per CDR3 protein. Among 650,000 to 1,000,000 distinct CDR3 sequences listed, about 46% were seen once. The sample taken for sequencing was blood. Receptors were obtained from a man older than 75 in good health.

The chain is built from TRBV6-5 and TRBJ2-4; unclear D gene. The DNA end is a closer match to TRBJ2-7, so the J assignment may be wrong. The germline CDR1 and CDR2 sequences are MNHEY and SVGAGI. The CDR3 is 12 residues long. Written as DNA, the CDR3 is TGTGCCAGCAGTTCCCCCTTTTACGAGCAGTACTTC. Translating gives CASSSPFYEQYF.

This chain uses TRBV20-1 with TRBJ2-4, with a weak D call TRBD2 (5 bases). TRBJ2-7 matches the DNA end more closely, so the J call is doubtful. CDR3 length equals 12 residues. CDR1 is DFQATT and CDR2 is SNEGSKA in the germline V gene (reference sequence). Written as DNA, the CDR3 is TGCAGTGCTAGCGGGAACGCGAACGAGCAGTACTTC. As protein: CSASGNANEQYF.

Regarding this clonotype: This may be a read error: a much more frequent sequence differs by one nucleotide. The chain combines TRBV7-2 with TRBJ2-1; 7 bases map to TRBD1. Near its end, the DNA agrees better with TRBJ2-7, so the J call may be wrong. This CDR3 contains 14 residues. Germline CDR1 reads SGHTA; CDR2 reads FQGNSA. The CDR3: CASSLGQLYNEQYF. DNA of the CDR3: TGTGCCAGCAGCTTGGGACAGCTATACAATGAGCAGTACTTC.

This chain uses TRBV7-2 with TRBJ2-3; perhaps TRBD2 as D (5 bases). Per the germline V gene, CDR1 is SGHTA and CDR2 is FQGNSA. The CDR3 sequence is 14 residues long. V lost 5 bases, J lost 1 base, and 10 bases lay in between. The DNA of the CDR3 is TGTGCCAGCAGCGGGAGCCCTCGCACAGATACGCAGTATTTT. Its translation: CASSGSPRTDTQYF.

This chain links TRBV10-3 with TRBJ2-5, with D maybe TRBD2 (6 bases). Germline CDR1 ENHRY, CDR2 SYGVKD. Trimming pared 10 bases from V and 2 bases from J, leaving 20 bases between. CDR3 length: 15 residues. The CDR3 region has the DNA TGTGCCAGTCGACGGGGGTGGGGGGAACAAGAGACCCAGTACTTC. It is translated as CASRRGWGEQETQYF.

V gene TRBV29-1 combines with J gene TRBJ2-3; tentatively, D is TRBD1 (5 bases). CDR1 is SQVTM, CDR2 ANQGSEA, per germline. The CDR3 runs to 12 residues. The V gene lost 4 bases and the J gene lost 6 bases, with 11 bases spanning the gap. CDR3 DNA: TGCAGCGTTGGGTTTTCAGGGGATACGCAGTATTTT. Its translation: CSVGFSGDTQYF.

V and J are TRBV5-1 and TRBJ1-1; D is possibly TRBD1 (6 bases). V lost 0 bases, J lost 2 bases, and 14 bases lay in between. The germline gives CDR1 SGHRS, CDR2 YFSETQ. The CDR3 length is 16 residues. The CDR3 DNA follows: TGCGCCAGCAGCTTGGGGTCAGGGGCGACTAACACTGAAGCTTTCTTT. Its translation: CASSLGSGATNTEAFF. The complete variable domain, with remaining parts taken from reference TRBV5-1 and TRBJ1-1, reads KAGVTQTPRYLIKTRGQQVTLSCSPISGHRSVSWYQQTPGQGLQFLFEYFSETQRNKGNFPGRFSGRQFSNSRSEMNVSTLELGDSALYLCASSLGSGATNTEAFFGQGTRLTVV.

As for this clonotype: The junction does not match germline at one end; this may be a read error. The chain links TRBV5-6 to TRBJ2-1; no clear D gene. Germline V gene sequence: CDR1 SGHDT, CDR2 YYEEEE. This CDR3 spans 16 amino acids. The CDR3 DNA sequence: TGTGTCAGCAGCCACCTCACCCAGAGCTCCTACAATGAGCAGTTCTTC. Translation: CVSSHLTQSSYNEQFF.

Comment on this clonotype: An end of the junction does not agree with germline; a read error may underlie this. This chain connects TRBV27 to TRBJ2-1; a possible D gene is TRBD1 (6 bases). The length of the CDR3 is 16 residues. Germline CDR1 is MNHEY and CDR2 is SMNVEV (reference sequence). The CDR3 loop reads CVSSLYQGSSYNEQFF. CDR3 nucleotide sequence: TGTGTCAGCAGTTTATATCAGGGGAGCTCCTACAATGAGCAGTTCTTC.

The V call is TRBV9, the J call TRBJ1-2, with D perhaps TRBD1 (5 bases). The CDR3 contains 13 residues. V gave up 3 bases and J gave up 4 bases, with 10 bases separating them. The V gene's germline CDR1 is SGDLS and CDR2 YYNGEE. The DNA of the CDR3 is TGTGCCAGCAGCGGGGACCGCCTCTATGGCTACACCTTC. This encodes CASSGDRLYGYTF.